This entry lists 20 T cell receptor beta chains sequenced from one sample in a study of blood T cell repertoires in COVID-19. Method: immunoSEQ multiplex PCR; TCRdb's copy keeps in-frame clones and lacks some. The sample lists 75,000 to 100,000 clones; roughly 71% were seen once. The sample taken for sequencing was peripheral blood. The receptors shown here come from a woman of 80 years or more with acute or convalescent COVID-19.

This sequence joins TRBV11-2 and TRBJ2-1; 9 bases fit TRBD2. The CDR3 sequence is 14 residues long. Germline assignment: CDR1 SGHAT and CDR2 FQNNGV. The V and J ends lost 1 base and 15 bases, in that order; junction bases with no gene match: 10. CDR3 amino acids: CASSLVDSSGRLFF. CDR3 in DNA: TGTGCCAGCAGCTTAGTAGATTCCAGCGGGAGGTTGTTCTTC. The whole variable domain, remainder taken from reference TRBV11-2 and TRBJ2-1, is EAGVAQSPRYKIIEKRQSVAFWCNPISGHATLYWYQQILGQGPKLLIQFQNNGVVDDSQLPKDRFSAERLKGVDSTLKIQPAKLEDSAVYLCASSLVDSSGRLFFGPGTRLTVL.

The chain joins TRBV19 to TRBJ1-4, with 10 bases that match TRBD1. CDR1 and CDR2 (germline): LNHDA, SQIVND (reference sequence). The CDR3 is 14 residues long. J was trimmed by 6 bases and V by 5 bases; bases with no gene match: 3. CDR3 sequence reads: CASSWGTGDEKLFF. In DNA, the CDR3 is TGTGCCAGTAGTTGGGGGACAGGGGATGAAAAACTGTTTTTT.

This clone was seen once. The CDR3 loop is CSVGYRADTEAFF. The CDR3 DNA reads as TGCAGCGTTGGGTACAGGGCAGACACTGAAGCTTTCTTT. This chain uses TRBV29-1 with TRBJ1-1, with D possibly being TRBD1 (6 bases). This CDR3 contains 13 residues. CDR1 and CDR2 (germline): SQVTM, ANQGSEA. Trimming pared 4 bases from V and 3 bases from J, leaving 12 bases between. Full variable domain (remainder filled in from reference TRBV29-1 and TRBJ1-1): SAVISQKPSRDICQRGTSLTIQCQVDSQVTMMFWYRQQPGQSLTLIATANQGSEATYESGFVIDKFPISRPNLTFSTLTVSNMSPEDSSIYLCSVGYRADTEAFFGQGTRLTVV.

This chain joins TRBV6-5 and TRBJ2-5, with 9 positions matching TRBD1. The CDR3 is made up of 14 amino acids. Germline V gives CDR1 MNHEY, CDR2 SVGAGI. The J segment lost 1 base and the V segment lost 10 bases, leaving 7 bases of the junction unmatched. The CDR3 reads CATSRDRVQETQYF. For the CDR3, the DNA is TGTGCCACGTCCCGGGACAGGGTCCAAGAGACCCAGTACTTC.

This chain joins TRBV19 and TRBJ2-1; the match to TRBD2 covers 10 bases. Germline V gene sequence: CDR1 LNHDA, CDR2 SQIVND (reference sequence). V lost 7 bases to trimming and J lost 12 bases; unmatched junction nucleotides: 12. The CDR3 extends over 14 amino acids. The CDR3 is CASTLTLAGVVQFF. The CDR3 DNA follows: TGTGCCAGTACCCTTACTCTAGCGGGGGTTGTGCAGTTCTTC. The whole variable domain, remainder taken from reference TRBV19 and TRBJ2-1, is DGGITQSPKYLFRKEGQNVTLSCEQNLNHDAMYWYRQDPGQGLRLIYYSQIVNDFQKGDIAEGYSVSREKKESFPLTVTSAQKNPTAFYLCASTLTLAGVVQFFGPGTRLTVL.

This chain uses TRBV2 with TRBJ1-2; the D is unclear. The germline CDR1 and CDR2 sequences are SNHLY and FYNNEI. This CDR3 contains 12 residues. Trimming removed 6 bases at V and 2 bases at J, with 7 bases between. The CDR3 sequence is CASSAENYGYTF. The CDR3 DNA reads TGTGCCAGCAGCGCGGAAAACTATGGCTACACCTTC.

This sequence joins TRBV10-3 and TRBJ1-1, with D perhaps TRBD1 (6 bases). V lost 5 bases and J lost 1, with 14 bases in between. CDR3 length equals 15 residues. Germline V gives CDR1 ENHRY, CDR2 SYGVKD. DNA of the CDR3: TGTGCCATCAGTTACTCAGGGGCTGGGAACACTGAAGCTTTCTTT. It is translated as CAISYSGAGNTEAFF.

The chain joins TRBV2 to TRBJ1-1; no reliable D call. V dropped 5 bases and J dropped 5 bases, with 9 bases sitting between them. The CDR3 has 12 residues. The germline V gene has CDR1 SNHLY and CDR2 FYNNEI. CDR3 loop: CASSSTGTEAFF. As DNA, the CDR3 is TGTGCCAGCAGTAGCACCGGGACTGAAGCTTTCTTT.

This clone was counted once. The gene calls are TRBV11-2 and TRBJ2-5, with a weak D call TRBD1 (5 bases). CDR1 and CDR2 (germline): SGHAT, FQNNGV. The V end lost 5 bases, the J end lost 4 bases, and 20 bases lay between the germline ends. The CDR3 is 16 amino acids. The CDR3 coding sequence is TGTGCCAGCAGCCGCTCCCAGGGATTCTGGGGAGAGACCCAGTACTTC. This codes for CASSRSQGFWGETQYF.

This clone was detected only once. The chain joins TRBV13 to TRBJ1-3; 10 bases map to TRBD1. J lost 4 bases, V lost 4 bases, and 10 bases had no gene match. CDR3 length: 17 amino acids. Per germline, CDR1 PRHDT and CDR2 FYEKMQ (reference sequence). CDR3 region: CASSWIPGQGYGNTIYF. CDR3 DNA sequence: TGTGCCAGCAGCTGGATCCCGGGACAGGGGTACGGAAACACCATATATTTT.

This clone was counted only a few times. J is TRBJ2-5 and V is TRBV11-2, with 9 nucleotides matching TRBD2. The CDR3 sequence is 15 residues long. V shed 5 bases and J 3 bases; nucleotides not matched to a gene: 7. The germline CDR1 and CDR2 sequences are SGHAT and FQNNGV. This CDR3 reads CASSPPGGGEETQYF. Here the CDR3 DNA reads TGTGCCAGCAGCCCGCCGGGCGGGGGGGAAGAGACCCAGTACTTC.

The chain recombines TRBV11-2 with TRBJ1-2; weak D call: TRBD1 (5 bases). V was cut by 3 bases and J by 3 bases, with 11 bases left in between. Germline values: CDR1 SGHAT, CDR2 FQNNGV. The CDR3 is 14 residues long. The CDR3 spells CASSFRQKDYGYTF. CDR3 DNA sequence: TGTGCCAGCAGCTTTCGACAGAAAGACTATGGCTACACCTTC.

The chain is built from TRBV7-8 and TRBJ1-2; D may be TRBD1 (6 bases). The germline V gene has CDR1 SGHVS and CDR2 FQNEAQ. The CDR3 length is 13 residues. The V end lost 5 bases, the J end lost 2 bases, and 9 bases lay between the germline ends. The CDR3 DNA is TGTGCCAGCAGCCCTACAGGGAACTATGGCTACACCTTC. It yields the protein CASSPTGNYGYTF.

This chain joins TRBV6-2 or TRBV6-3 and TRBJ1-1; D is possibly TRBD1 (6 bases). Trimming took off 4 bases at V and 1 base at J, with 10 bases between the two ends. The CDR3 contains 14 residues. CDR1 is MNHEY, CDR2 SVGEGT, per germline. DNA for the CDR3: TGTGCCAGCAGTTTAGGACAGCAGAACACTGAAGCTTTCTTT. It yields the protein CASSLGQQNTEAFF.

This clone came up a few times. The chain carries TRBV12-5 and TRBJ2-5, with 9 bases identical to TRBD1. The CDR3 spans 14 residues. The V segment lost 6 bases and the J segment 5 bases; nucleotides outside the gene matches: 7. Germline CDR1 LGHNT, CDR2 FRNRAP. The CDR3 sequence: CASGKGTGSETQYF. The CDR3 DNA sequence: TGTGCTAGTGGCAAAGGGACAGGGAGCGAGACCCAGTACTTC.

This clone was seen only a few times. This chain uses TRBV11-2 with TRBJ2-2, with 12 bases aligning to TRBD2. The CDR3 extends over 16 amino acids. The germline CDR1 and CDR2 sequences are SGHAT and FQNNGV. J was trimmed by 7 bases and V by 6 bases; bases with no gene match: 9. CDR3 amino acids: CASSPGLAGFGGELFF. The CDR3 coding sequence is TGTGCCAGCAGTCCCGGACTAGCGGGGTTCGGCGGGGAGCTGTTTTTT.

In its sample, this clone was seen a few times. V is TRBV28 and J is TRBJ2-3, with a possible D match to TRBD1 (5 bases). This CDR3 spans 13 amino acids. V lost 8 bases and J lost 4, with 13 bases in between. The germline V gene encodes CDR1 MDHEN and CDR2 SYDVKM. CDR3 DNA: TGTGCCAGCGTGGGGCATGTGGCAGATACGCAGTATTTT. Translating it yields CASVGHVADTQYF.

The chain combines TRBV15 with TRBJ1-3; 7 bases line up with TRBD1. The J segment lost 4 bases and the V segment lost 0 bases, leaving 3 bases of the junction unmatched. Per the germline V gene, CDR1 is LNHNV and CDR2 is YYDKDF (reference sequence). The CDR3 has 15 residues. CDR3 bases: TGTGCCACCAGCAGAGAGGGGGGACAGGGAAACACCATATATTTT. Residues: CATSREGGQGNTIYF.

The rearrangement joins TRBV27 to TRBJ2-2; 7 bases align to TRBD1. Losses at the gene ends were 2 bases for V and 1 base for J; bases not matched to a gene: 4. The CDR3 has 16 amino acids. CDR1 and CDR2 from the germline V gene are MNHEY and SMNVEV (reference sequence). The DNA for the CDR3 is TGTGCCAGCAGTTTACATCGGACAGGGAACACCGGGGAGCTGTTTTTT. Translation gives CASSLHRTGNTGELFF.

This chain links TRBV18 with TRBJ2-6; 9 bases match TRBD1. CDR3 length equals 20 residues. Germline CDR1 KGHSH, CDR2 LQKENI. The ends lost 1 base at V and 0 bases at J; junction bases unmatched: 10. The CDR3 region has the DNA TGTGCCAGCTCACCACTTGAGGGGACAGGGCTCCACTCTGGGGCCAACGTCCTGACTTTC. Protein product: CASSPLEGTGLHSGANVLTF. The whole variable domain, remainder taken from reference TRBV18 and TRBJ2-6, is NAGVMQNPRHLVRRRGQEARLRCSPMKGHSHVYWYRQLPEEGLKFMVYLQKENIIDESGMPKERFSAEFPKEGPSILRIQQVVRGDSAAYFCASSPLEGTGLHSGANVLTFGAGSRLTVL.